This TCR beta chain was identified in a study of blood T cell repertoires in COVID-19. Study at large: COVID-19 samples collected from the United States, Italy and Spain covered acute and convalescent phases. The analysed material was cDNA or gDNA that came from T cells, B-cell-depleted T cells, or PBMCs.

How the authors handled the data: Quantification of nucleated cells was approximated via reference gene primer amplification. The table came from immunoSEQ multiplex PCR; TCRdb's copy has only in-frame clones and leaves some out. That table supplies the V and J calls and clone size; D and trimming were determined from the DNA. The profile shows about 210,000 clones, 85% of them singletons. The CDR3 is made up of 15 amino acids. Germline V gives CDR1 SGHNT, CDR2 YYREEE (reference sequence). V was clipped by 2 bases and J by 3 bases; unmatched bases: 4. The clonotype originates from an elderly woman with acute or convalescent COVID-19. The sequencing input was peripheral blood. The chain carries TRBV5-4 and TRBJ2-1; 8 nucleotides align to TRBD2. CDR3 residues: CASSLTAGDYNEQFF. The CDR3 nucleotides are TGTGCCAGCAGCTTAACAGCGGGAGACTACAATGAGCAGTTCTTC.